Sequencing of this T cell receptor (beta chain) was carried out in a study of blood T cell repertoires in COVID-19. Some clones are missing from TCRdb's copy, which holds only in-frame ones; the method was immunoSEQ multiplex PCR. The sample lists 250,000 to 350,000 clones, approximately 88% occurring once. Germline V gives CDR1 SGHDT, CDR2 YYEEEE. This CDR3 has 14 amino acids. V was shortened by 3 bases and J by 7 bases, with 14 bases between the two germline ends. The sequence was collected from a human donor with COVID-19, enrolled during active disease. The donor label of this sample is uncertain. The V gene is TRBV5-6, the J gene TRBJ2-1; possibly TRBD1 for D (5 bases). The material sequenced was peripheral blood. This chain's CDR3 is CASSYTGTSNEQFF. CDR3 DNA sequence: TGTGCCAGCAGCTATACAGGAACTTCAAATGAGCAGTTCTTC.